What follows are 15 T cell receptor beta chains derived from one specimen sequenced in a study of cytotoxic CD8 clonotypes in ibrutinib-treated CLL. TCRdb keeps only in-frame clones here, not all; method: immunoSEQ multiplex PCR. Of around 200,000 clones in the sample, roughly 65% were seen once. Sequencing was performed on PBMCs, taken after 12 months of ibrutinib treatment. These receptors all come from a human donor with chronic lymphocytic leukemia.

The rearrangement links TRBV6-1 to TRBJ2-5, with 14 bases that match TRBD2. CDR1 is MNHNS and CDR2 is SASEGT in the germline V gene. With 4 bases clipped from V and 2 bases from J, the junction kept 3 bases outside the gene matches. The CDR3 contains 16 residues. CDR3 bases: TGTGCCAGCAGTGTCCGACTAGCGGGGGGGCAAGAGACCCAGTACTTC. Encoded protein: CASSVRLAGGQETQYF.

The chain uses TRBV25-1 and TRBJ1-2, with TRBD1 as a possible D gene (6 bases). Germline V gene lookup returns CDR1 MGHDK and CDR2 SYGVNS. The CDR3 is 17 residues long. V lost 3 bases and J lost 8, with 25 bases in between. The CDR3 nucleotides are TGTGCCAGCAGTGACCCCCTCGGTCCGGGGGCGTTTCAAGGCTACACCTTC. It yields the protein CASSDPLGPGAFQGYTF.

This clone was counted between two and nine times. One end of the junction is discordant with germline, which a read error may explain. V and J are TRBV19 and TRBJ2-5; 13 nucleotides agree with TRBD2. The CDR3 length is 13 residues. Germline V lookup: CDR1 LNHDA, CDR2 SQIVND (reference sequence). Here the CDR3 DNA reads TGTGCCAGTAGTCCTCCGGGACTAGCGGGGCTTGACTTC. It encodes CASSPPGLAGLDF. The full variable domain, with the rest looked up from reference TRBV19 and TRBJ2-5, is DGGITQSPKYLFRKEGQNVTLSCEQNLNHDAMYWYRQDPGQGLRLIYYSQIVNDFQKGDIAEGYSVSREKKESFPLTVTSAQKNPTAFYLCASSPPGLAGLDFGPGTRLLVL.

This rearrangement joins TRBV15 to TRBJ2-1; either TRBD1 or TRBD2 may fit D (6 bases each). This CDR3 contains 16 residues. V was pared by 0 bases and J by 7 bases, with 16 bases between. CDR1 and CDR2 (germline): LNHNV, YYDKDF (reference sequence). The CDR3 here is CATSRDPVGAGNEQFF. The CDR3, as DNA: TGTGCCACCAGCAGAGACCCGGTGGGGGCGGGAAATGAGCAGTTCTTC.

The DNA of the CDR3 is TGTGCCAGCAGTTGGTCGGGCAGAAATAACTATGGCTACACCTTC. It is translated as CASSWSGRNNYGYTF. V gene TRBV27 combines with J gene TRBJ1-2; no definite D call. Trimming left V 4 bases short and J 1 base short, with 13 bases between. The CDR3 runs 15 residues. Looked up from germline, CDR1 is MNHEY and CDR2 is SMNVEV (reference sequence).

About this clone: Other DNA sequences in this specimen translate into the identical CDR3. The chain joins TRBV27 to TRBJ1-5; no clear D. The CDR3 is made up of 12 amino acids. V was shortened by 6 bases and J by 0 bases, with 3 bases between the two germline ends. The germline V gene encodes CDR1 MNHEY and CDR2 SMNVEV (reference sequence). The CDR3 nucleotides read TGTGCCAGCAGCAATAGCAATCAGCCCCAGCATTTT. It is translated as CASSNSNQPQHF.

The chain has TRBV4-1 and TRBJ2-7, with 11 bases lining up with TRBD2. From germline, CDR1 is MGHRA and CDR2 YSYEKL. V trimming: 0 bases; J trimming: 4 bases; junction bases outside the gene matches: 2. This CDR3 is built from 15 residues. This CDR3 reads CASSQETSGAYEQYF. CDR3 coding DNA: TGCGCCAGCAGCCAAGAGACTAGCGGGGCTTACGAGCAGTACTTC.

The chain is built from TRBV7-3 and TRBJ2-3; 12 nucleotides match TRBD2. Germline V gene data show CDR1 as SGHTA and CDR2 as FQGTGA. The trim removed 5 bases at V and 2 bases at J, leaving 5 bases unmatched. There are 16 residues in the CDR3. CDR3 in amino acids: CASSLGLAGNTDTQYF. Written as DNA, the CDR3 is TGTGCCAGCAGCCTCGGACTAGCGGGAAACACAGATACGCAGTATTTT.

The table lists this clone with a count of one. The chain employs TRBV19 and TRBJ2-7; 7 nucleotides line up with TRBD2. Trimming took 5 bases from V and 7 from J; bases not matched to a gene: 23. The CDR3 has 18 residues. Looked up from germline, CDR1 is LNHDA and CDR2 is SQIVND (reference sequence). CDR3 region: CASSPPEPLAELRREQYF. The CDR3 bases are TGTGCCAGTAGTCCGCCCGAACCCCTAGCGGAGCTCCGTCGGGAGCAGTACTTC. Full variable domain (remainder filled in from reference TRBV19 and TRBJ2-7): DGGITQSPKYLFRKEGQNVTLSCEQNLNHDAMYWYRQDPGQGLRLIYYSQIVNDFQKGDIAEGYSVSREKKESFPLTVTSAQKNPTAFYLCASSPPEPLAELRREQYFGPGTRLTVT.

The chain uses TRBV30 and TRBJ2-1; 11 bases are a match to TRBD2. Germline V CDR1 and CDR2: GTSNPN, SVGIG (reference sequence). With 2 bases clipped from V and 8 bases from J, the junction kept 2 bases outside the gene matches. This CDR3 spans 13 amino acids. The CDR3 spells CAWSIAGGYEQFF. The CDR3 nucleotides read TGTGCCTGGAGTATAGCGGGAGGGTATGAGCAGTTCTTC.

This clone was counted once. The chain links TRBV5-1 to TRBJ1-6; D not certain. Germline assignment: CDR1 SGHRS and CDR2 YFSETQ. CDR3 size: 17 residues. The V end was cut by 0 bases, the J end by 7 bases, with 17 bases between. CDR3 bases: TGCGCCAGCAGCTTGGTTAAGGGAGCGGATTGGAATTCACCCCTCCACTTT. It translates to CASSLVKGADWNSPLHF.

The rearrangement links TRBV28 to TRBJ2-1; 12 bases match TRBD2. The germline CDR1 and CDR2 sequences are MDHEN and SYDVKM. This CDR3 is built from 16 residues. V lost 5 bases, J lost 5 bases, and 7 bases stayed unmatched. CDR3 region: CASSRTLAGGDNEQFF. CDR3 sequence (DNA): TGTGCCAGCAGTCGGACCCTAGCGGGAGGGGACAATGAGCAGTTCTTC.

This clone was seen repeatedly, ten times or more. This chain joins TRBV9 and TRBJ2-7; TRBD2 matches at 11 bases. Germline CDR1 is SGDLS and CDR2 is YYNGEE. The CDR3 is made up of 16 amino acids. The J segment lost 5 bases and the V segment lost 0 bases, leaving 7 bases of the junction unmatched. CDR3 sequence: CASSVGQTSGIHEQYF. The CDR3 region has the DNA TGTGCCAGCAGCGTAGGCCAGACTAGCGGGATCCACGAGCAGTACTTC.

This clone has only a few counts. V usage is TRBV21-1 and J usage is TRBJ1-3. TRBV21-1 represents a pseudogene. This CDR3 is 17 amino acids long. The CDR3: CASSTDTGLSSGNTIYF. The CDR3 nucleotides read TGTGCCAGCAGCACGGACACGGGATTATCATCTGGAAACACCATATATTTT.

The CDR3 nucleotides read TGTGCCAGCAGCGTAATAGCGGGAGGGGACCATGAGCAGTTCTTC. This gives the protein CASSVIAGGDHEQFF. This rearrangement joins TRBV7-3 to TRBJ2-1; 11 nucleotides agree with TRBD2. The germline CDR1 and CDR2 sequences are SGHTA and FQGTGA. The V and J ends lost 5 bases and 8 bases, in that order; junction bases with no gene match: 8. The CDR3 runs to 15 residues.